The next 14 T cell receptor beta chains were all read from a single sample in a study of T cell responses to AZD1222 COVID-19 vaccine. Using immunoSEQ multiplex PCR, the repertoire was profiled, and TCRdb retains in-frame clones only, with some absent. The sample lists 120,000 or so clones; 85% to 90% were seen once. The source material was peripheral blood, sampled on day 0 of AZD1222 vaccination. The receptor set was obtained from an adult in good health.

The chain employs TRBV14 and TRBJ2-1, with TRBD2 matching 9 bases. The V gene's germline CDR1 is SGHDN and CDR2 FVKESK. This CDR3 comprises 17 residues. J lost 4 bases, V lost 4 bases, and 11 bases had no gene match. The CDR3 DNA reads as TGTGCCAGCAGCCTCCTCATGGGTAGCGGGGGTTACAATGAGCAGTTCTTC. This encodes CASSLLMGSGGYNEQFF.

The chain combines TRBV6-1 with TRBJ2-7; TRBD1 agrees at 8 bases. CDR1 is MNHNS, CDR2 SASEGT, per germline. Trimming removed 2 bases from V and 12 bases from J; junction bases left unmatched: 9. The CDR3 extends over 13 amino acids. The CDR3 coding sequence is TGTGCCAGCAGTGAATGGGACGGCGACAGGGGGTACTTC. Its protein is CASSEWDGDRGYF.

The chain couples TRBV6-2 or TRBV6-3 to TRBJ2-3, with D hard to call. Germline CDR1 is MNHEY and CDR2 is SVGEGT. Deletions cut 6 bases from V and 2 bases from J, with 15 bases between. CDR3 length: 15 residues. The CDR3 bases are TGTGCCAGCAGCCCCGGGCCTTGGGCCACAGATACGCAGTATTTT. Translation gives CASSPGPWATDTQYF.

V gene TRBV5-6 combines with J gene TRBJ1-2, with D tentatively TRBD1 (6 bases). This CDR3 spans 13 amino acids. The V end was cut by 2 bases, the J end by 7 bases, with 12 bases between. Germline CDR1 is SGHDT and CDR2 is YYEEEE. CDR3 protein: CASSFGGDAGYTF. In DNA, the CDR3 is TGTGCCAGCAGCTTTGGGGGCGACGCTGGCTACACCTTC.

This clone was detected only once. The chain couples TRBV3-1 (or the pseudogene TRBV3-2) to TRBJ2-2; TRBD2 matches 7 bases. The CDR3 covers 15 residues. CDR1 and CDR2 (germline): LGHDT, YNNKEL (reference sequence). The V segment lost 3 bases and the J segment 6 bases; nucleotides outside the gene matches: 7. CDR3 DNA: TGTGCCAGCAGCCAGCTGGCTAGCGGACCCGGGGAGCTGTTTTTT. Encoded protein: CASSQLASGPGELFF.

This clone was counted only a few times. The chain uses TRBV5-5 and TRBJ1-1, with a weak D call TRBD1 (5 bases). This CDR3 is built from 15 residues. Germline V lookup: CDR1 SGHKS, CDR2 YYEKEE (reference sequence). V lost 1 base, J lost 1 base, and 11 bases lay in between. The CDR3 sequence is CASSLSTGRNTEAFF. The CDR3 nucleotides are TGTGCCAGCAGCTTGTCAACGGGACGGAACACTGAAGCTTTCTTT.

This clone was seen more than once but under ten times. The chain couples TRBV11-2 to TRBJ1-1; D not resolved. Germline V gene data show CDR1 as SGHAT and CDR2 as FQNNGV. V gave up 5 bases and J gave up 2 bases, with 18 bases separating them. This CDR3 has 16 residues. The CDR3 reads CASSPTRVLVNTEAFF. The CDR3 region has the DNA TGTGCCAGCAGCCCAACCCGGGTCCTCGTTAACACTGAAGCTTTCTTT.

The rearrangement links TRBV7-9 to TRBJ1-4; D gene uncertain. Germline lookup yields CDR1 SEHNR and CDR2 FQNEAQ (reference sequence). The CDR3 contains 12 residues. V lost 5 bases to trimming and J lost 5 bases, with 6 bases between them. In DNA form, the CDR3 reads TGTGCCAGCAGCACTTCCAATGAAAAACTGTTTTTT. It codes for CASSTSNEKLFF.

As for this clone: One end of the junction does not line up with germline, which may come from a read error. The chain links TRBV7-8 to TRBJ2-7, with TRBD1 identical over 12 bases. This CDR3 spans 14 amino acids. Germline V gene data show CDR1 as SGHVS and CDR2 as FQNEAQ. The CDR3 protein is CASSFPGQGAPLNF. The CDR3 DNA is TGTGCCAGCAGCTTCCCGGGACAGGGGGCACCGTTGAACTTC.

This clone was recorded once. V gene TRBV2 combines with J gene TRBJ1-1; 9 bases are a match to TRBD1. The CDR3 consists of 12 residues. The ends lost 5 bases at V and 10 bases at J; junction bases unmatched: 5. Germline loops: CDR1 SNHLY, CDR2 FYNNEI. CDR3 amino acids: CASSNPDRGAFF. The CDR3 nucleotides are TGTGCCAGCAGTAACCCGGACAGGGGAGCTTTCTTT.

The rearrangement joins TRBV9 to TRBJ2-5; D gene unclear. Germline V gene sequence: CDR1 SGDLS, CDR2 YYNGEE. V was shortened by 0 bases and J by 5 bases, with 23 bases between the two germline ends. The CDR3 runs 18 residues. The CDR3 nucleotides are TGTGCCAGCAGCGTAGGAGCCCGCGGTGAGATCCGACGGGAGACCCAGTACTTC. Translation gives CASSVGARGEIRRETQYF.

On this clone itself: Other DNA sequences in this sample translate to the same CDR3. This sequence joins TRBV2 and TRBJ1-2, with D possibly being TRBD1 (5 bases). The CDR3 has 14 residues. Germline CDR1 and CDR2: SNHLY and FYNNEI. Trimming stripped 6 bases from V and 2 bases from J, with 13 bases between. The CDR3 bases are TGTGCCAGCAGAGGGGACGGAATAAACTATGGCTACACCTTC. The encoded protein is CASRGDGINYGYTF.

This chain joins TRBV28 and TRBJ1-2; 8 nucleotides match TRBD1. Germline V gives CDR1 MDHEN, CDR2 SYDVKM. Trimming at V came to 7 bases and at J to 8 bases, leaving 9 bases not matched to a gene. The CDR3 consists of 13 residues. CDR3 sequence reads: CASTTQGAGGYTF. DNA of the CDR3: TGTGCCAGCACTACCCAGGGGGCGGGAGGCTACACCTTC.

CDR3 sequence (DNA): TGTGCCAGCAGCTTAGTTGTCGGGTCCGGGGAGCTGTTTTTT. This translates into CASSLVVGSGELFF. V usage is TRBV7-7 and J usage is TRBJ2-2; D is unresolved. The CDR3 extends over 14 amino acids. Germline V gene sequence: CDR1 SSHAT, CDR2 FNYEAQ (reference sequence). The V and J ends lost 1 base and 6 bases respectively, with 9 bases between them.